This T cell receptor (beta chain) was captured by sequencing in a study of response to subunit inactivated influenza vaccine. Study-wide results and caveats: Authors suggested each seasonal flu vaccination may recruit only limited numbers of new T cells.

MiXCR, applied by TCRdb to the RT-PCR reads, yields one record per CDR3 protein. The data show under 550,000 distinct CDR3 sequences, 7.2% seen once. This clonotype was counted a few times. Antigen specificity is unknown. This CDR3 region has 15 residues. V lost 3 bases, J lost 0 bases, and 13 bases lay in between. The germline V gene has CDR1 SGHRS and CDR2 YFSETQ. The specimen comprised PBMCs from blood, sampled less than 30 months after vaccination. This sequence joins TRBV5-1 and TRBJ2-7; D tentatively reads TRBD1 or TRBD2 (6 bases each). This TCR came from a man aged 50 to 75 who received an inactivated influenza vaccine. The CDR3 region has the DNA TGCGCCAGCAGCTCTAGGGGGGAGCACTCCTACGAGCAGTACTTC. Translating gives CASSSRGEHSYEQYF.